This T cell receptor (beta chain) was found in a study of cytomegalovirus exposure and HLA in healthy donors. This clone appeared a single time. The antigen remains undetermined. Study-wide results and caveats: In a later analysis, TCR beta V- and J-gene trimming was associated with a missense DCLRE1C variant.

Deletions cut 6 bases from V and 3 bases from J, with 18 bases between. This CDR3 comprises 16 residues. The germline V gene has CDR1 MNHEY and CDR2 SMNVEV (reference sequence). This PCR relied on a set of 60 Vbeta primers and 13 Jbeta primers. Repertoires were generated with immunoSEQ multiplex PCR, while TCRdb's copy carries only in-frame clones and drops some. The table has 76,000 or so clones, 73% seen once; the top ten hold 15% to 20%. Sample: PBMCs. The TCR comes from a middle-aged woman in good health and CMV-seropositive. The chain uses TRBV27 and TRBJ1-5; D may be TRBD1 (6 bases). The CDR3 bases are TGTGCCAGCAGGGGGGGCGGGGGGGGTTACAATCAGCCCCAGCATTTT. The encoded protein is CASRGGGGGYNQPQHF.